The T cell receptor beta chain described here comes from a study of response to subunit inactivated influenza vaccine. V was pared by 4 bases and J by 7 bases, with 23 bases between. The CDR3 extends over 16 amino acids. CDR1 SGHRS and CDR2 YFSETQ come from the germline V gene. MiXCR, run by TCRdb on the RT-PCR reads, gives a single entry per CDR3 protein. Among under 200,000 distinct CDR3 sequences listed, around 9.9% were seen once. Broader study findings: With each seasonal influenza vaccination, the authors suggested, few new T cells are recruited.

With respect to this clonotype: Its target is unknown.

Here the sequenced sample was non-naive T cells sorted from PBMCs, taken 45 days after vaccination. This sequence joins TRBV5-1 and TRBJ2-5; D tentatively fits TRBD1 or TRBD2 (5 bases each). The sequence derives from a man aged 45 to 65 who received an inactivated influenza vaccine. The CDR3 DNA follows: TGCGCCAGCAGCCCACCCAAGGGCCAGGGCGGAGGGACCCAGTACTTC. As protein: CASSPPKGQGGGTQYF.